This T cell receptor (beta chain) was recorded in a study of blood T cell repertoires in COVID-19. Study details: PBMCs, B-cell-depleted T cells, or T cells were the source of the cDNA or gDNA that made up the material.

The CDR3 covers 14 residues. The ends were cut back, 0 bases at V and 0 bases at J, with 6 bases in the middle. The germline V gene has CDR1 SGHRS and CDR2 YFSETQ. In the authors' methods: It was from reference gene primer amplification that nucleated cell counts were estimated. TCRdb's copy holds only in-frame clones and misses some; the assay was immunoSEQ multiplex PCR. V, J and clone size are those of that table, while D and trimming were read from the DNA. The table records about 160,000 clones, more than 75% of them present only once. The sequence derives from a man younger than 30 with acute or convalescent COVID-19. The V gene is TRBV5-1, the J gene TRBJ1-2, with unresolved D. The sequenced material came from peripheral blood. CDR3 protein: CASSLEQTNYGYTF. The CDR3 DNA follows: TGCGCCAGCAGCTTGGAACAGACTAACTATGGCTACACCTTC.